This record looks at one TCR beta chain sequence and its context. These data come from a study of T cell responses to AZD1222 COVID-19 vaccine. The CDR3 runs to 17 residues. In germline, CDR1 is LGHDT, CDR2 YNNKEL (reference sequence). The junction had 9 bases not matched to a gene; V was cut back by 6 bases and J by 6 bases. Data came from immunoSEQ multiplex PCR; TCRdb stores just in-frame clones and leaves some out. The sample holds more than 85,000 clones, 91% seen once. Sequenced here: peripheral blood, sampled on day 0 of AZD1222 vaccination. The TCR was taken from an adult in good health. The rearrangement uses TRBV3-1 (or the pseudogene TRBV3-2) and TRBJ2-2, with 14 positions matching TRBD2. The CDR3 DNA reads TGTGCCAGCAGGCACCCCAAGACTAGCGGGGGGGCCGGGGAGCTGTTTTTT. Protein sequence: CASRHPKTSGGAGELFF.